This T cell receptor (beta chain) appears in the sequencing data of a study of shared clonotypes between healthy human individuals. Findings and caveats of the study: Relative to memory subsets, naive subsets generally showed larger estimated richness.

On this clone: Its target is unknown.

Splitting the CD4+ cells yielded a CD45RA+ naive subset and a CD45RA-negative memory subset. The CDR3 runs to 12 residues. CDR1 and CDR2 (germline): MDHEN, SYDVKM. The V end was cut by 5 bases, the J end by 4 bases, with 9 bases between. Sequenced by immunoSEQ multiplex PCR; TCRdb stores in-frame clones only, minus some. Of about 980,000 clones in the sample, over 75% were seen once. The chain combines TRBV28 with TRBJ2-7, with TRBD1 as a possible D gene (5 bases). The sequence was collected from a man between 18 and 29 years old in good health. What was sequenced was memory CD4+ T cells sorted from blood. Subset defined: CD45RA-negative fraction. For the CDR3, the DNA is TGTGCCAGCAGTATCGCAGGGTACGAGCAGTACTTC. Amino acid sequence: CASSIAGYEQYF.